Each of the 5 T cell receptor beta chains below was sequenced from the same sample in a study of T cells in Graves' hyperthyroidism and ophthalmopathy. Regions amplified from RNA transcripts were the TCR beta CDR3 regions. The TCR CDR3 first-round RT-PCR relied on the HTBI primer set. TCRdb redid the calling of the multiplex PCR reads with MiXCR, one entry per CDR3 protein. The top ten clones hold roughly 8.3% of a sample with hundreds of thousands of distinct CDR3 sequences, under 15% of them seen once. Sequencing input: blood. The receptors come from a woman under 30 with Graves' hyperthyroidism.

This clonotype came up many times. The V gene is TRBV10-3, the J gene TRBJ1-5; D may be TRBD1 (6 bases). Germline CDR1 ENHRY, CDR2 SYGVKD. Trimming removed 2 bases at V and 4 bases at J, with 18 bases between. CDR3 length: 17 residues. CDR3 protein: CAISETEGGSWNQPQHF. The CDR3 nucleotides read TGTGCCATCAGTGAGACCGAGGGGGGCTCTTGGAATCAGCCCCAGCATTTT.

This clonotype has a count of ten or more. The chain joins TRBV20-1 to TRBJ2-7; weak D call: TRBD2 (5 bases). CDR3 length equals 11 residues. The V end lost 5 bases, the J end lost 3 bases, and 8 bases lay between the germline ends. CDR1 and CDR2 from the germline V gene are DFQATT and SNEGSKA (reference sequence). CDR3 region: CSASGSYEQYF. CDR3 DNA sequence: TGCAGTGCTTCGGGGAGCTACGAGCAGTACTTC.

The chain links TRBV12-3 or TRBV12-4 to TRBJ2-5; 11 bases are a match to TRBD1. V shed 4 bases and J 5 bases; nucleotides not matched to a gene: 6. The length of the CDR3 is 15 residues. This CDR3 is CASSSGTGGLETQYF. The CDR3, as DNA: TGTGCCAGCAGTTCCGGGACAGGGGGATTGGAGACCCAGTACTTC.

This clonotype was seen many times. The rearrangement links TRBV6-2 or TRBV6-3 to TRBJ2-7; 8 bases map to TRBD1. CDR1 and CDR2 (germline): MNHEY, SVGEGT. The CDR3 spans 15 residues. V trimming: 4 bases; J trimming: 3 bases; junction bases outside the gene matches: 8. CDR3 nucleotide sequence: TGTGCCAGCAGTTCTCTACAGGGGGGACTCTACGAGCAGTACTTC. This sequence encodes CASSSLQGGLYEQYF.

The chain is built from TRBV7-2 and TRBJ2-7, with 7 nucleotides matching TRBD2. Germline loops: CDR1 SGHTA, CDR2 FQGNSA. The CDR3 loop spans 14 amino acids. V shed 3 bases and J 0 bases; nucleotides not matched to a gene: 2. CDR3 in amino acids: CASSLQRDSYEQYV. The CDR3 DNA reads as TGTGCCAGCAGCTTGCAGCGGGACTCCTACGAGCAGTACGTC.